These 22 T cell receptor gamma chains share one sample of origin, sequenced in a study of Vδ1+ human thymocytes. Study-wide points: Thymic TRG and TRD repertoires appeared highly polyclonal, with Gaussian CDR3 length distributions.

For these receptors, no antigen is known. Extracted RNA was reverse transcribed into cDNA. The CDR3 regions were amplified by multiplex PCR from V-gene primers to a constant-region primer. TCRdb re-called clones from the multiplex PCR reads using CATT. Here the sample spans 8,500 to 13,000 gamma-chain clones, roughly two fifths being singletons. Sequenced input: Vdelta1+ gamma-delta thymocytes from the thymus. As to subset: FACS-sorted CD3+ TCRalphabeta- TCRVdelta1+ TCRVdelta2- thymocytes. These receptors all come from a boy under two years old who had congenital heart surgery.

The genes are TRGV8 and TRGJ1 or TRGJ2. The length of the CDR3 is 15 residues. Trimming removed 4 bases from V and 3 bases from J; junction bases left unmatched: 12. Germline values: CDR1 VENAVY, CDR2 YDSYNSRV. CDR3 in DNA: TGTGCCACCTGGGACTCCCACCGGCCTTATTATAAGAAACTCTTT. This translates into CATWDSHRPYYKKLF.

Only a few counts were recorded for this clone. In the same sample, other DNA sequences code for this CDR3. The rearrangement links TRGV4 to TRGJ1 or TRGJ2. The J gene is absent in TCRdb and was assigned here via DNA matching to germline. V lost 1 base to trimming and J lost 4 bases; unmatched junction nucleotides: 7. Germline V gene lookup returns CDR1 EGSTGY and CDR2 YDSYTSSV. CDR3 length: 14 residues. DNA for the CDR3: TGTGCCACCTGGGATGGATTAAACTATTATAAGAAACTCTTT. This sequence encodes CATWDGLNYYKKLF.

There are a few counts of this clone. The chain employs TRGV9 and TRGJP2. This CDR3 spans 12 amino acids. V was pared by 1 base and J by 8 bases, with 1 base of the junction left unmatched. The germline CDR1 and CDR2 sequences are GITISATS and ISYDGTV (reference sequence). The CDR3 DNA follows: TGTGCCTTGTGGGAGGTCGATTGGATCAAGACGTTT. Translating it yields CALWEVDWIKTF.

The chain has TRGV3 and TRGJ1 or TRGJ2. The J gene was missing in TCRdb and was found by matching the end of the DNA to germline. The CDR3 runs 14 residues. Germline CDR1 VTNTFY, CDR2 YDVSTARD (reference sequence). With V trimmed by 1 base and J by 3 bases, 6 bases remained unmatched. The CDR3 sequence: CATWDRSLYYKKLF. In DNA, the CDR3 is TGTGCCACCTGGGACAGATCCCTTTATTATAAGAAACTCTTT.

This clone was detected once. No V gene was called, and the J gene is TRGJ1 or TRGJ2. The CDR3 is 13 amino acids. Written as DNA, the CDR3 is TGTGCCACCTGGGACAGGGATGGTTATAAGAAACTCTTT. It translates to CATWDRDGYKKLF.

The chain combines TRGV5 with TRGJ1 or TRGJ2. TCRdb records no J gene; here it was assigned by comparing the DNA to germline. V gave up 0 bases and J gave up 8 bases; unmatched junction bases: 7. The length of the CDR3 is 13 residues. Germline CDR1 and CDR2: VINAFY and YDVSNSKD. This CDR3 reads CATWDRRANKKLF. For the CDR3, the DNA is TGTGCCACCTGGGACAGGCGGGCGAATAAGAAACTCTTT.

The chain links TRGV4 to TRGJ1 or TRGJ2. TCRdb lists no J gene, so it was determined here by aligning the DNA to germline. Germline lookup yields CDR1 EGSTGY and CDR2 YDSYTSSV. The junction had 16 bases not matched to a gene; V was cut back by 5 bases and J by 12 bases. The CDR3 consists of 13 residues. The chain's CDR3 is CATWGPSRKGKLF. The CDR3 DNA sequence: TGTGCCACCTGGGGCCCGAGCCGCAAAGGGAAACTCTTT.

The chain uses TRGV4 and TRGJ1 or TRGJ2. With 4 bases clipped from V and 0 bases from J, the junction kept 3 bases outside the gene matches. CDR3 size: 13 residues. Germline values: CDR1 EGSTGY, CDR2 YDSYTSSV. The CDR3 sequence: CATWDQNYYKKLF. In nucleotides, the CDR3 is TGTGCCACCTGGGACCAGAATTATTATAAGAAACTCTTT.

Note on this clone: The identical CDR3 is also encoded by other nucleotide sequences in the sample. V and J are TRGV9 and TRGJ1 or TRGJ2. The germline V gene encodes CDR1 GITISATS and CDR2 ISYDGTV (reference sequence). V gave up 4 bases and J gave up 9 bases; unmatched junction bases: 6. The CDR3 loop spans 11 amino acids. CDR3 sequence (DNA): TGTGCCTTGTGGGAAGACCTTAAGAAACTCTTT. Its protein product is CALWEDLKKLF.

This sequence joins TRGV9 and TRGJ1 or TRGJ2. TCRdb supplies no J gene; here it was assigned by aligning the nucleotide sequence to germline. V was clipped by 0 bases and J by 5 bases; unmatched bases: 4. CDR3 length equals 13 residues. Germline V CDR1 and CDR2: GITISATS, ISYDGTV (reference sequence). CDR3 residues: CALWEVLNYKKLF. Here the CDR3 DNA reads TGTGCCTTGTGGGAGGTGCTCAATTATAAGAAACTCTTT.

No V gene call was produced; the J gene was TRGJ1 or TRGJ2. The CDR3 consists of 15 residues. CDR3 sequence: CATWDIPLNYYKKLF. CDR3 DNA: TGTGCCACCTGGGACATACCCCTCAATTATTATAAGAAACTCTTT.

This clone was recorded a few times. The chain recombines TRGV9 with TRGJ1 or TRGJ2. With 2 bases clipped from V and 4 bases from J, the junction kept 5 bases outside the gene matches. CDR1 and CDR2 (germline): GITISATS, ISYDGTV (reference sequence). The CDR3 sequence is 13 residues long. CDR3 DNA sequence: TGTGCCTTGTGGGAGGACCGCTATTATAAGAAACTCTTT. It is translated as CALWEDRYYKKLF.

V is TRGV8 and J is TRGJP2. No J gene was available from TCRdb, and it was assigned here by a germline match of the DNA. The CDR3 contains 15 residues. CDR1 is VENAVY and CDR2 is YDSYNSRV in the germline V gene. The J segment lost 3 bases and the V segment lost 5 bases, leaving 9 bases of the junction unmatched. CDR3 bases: TGTGCCACCTGGGTCTATTCTCGTAGTGATTGGATCAAGACGTTT. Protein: CATWVYSRSDWIKTF.

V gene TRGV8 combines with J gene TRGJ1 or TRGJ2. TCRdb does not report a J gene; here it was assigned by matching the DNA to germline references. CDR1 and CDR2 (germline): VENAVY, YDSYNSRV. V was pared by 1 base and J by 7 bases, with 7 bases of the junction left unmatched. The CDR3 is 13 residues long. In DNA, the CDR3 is TGTGCCACCTGGGATAGAAGGAACTATAAGAAACTCTTT. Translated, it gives CATWDRRNYKKLF.

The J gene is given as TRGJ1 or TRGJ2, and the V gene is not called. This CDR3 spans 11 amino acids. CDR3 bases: TGTGCCACCTGGGATGGCACGAAGAAACTCTTT. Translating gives CATWDGTKKLF.

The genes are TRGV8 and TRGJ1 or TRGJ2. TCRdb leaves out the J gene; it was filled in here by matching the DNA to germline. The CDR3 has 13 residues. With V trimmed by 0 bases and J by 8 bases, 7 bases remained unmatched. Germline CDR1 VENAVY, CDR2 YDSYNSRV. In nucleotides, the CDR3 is TGTGCCACCTGGGATAGGCCGACAAATAAGAAACTCTTT. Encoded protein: CATWDRPTNKKLF.

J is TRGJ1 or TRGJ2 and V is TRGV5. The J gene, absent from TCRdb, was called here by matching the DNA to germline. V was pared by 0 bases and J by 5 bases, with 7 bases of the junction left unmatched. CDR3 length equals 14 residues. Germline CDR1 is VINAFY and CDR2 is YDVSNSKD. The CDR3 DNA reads TGTGCCACCTGGGACAGGCGGCGGCATTATAAGAAACTCTTT. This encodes CATWDRRRHYKKLF.

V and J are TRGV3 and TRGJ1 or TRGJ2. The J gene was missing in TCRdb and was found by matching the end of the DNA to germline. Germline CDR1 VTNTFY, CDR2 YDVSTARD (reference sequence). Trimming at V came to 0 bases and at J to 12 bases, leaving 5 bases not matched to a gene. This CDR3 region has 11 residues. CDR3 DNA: TGTGCCACCTGGGACAGGCCTATGAAACTCTTT. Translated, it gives CATWDRPMKLF.

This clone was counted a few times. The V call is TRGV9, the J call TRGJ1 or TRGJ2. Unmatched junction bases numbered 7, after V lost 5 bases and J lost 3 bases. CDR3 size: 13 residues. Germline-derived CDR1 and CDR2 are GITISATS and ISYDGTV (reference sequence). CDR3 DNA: TGTGCCTTGTGGGGTGGATTTTATTATAAGAAACTCTTT. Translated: CALWGGFYYKKLF.

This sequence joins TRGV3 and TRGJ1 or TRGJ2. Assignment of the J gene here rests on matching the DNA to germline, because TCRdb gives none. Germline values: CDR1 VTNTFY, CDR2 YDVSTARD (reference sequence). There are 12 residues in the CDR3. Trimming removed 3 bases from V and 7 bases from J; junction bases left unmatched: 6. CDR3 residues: CATWDGGYKKLF. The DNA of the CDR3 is TGTGCCACCTGGGACGGGGGGTATAAGAAACTCTTT.

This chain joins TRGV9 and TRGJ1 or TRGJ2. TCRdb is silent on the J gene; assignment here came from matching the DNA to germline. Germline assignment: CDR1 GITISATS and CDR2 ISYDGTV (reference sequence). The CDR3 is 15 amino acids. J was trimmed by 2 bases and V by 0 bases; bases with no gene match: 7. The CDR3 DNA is TGTGCCTTGTGGGAGGTGGCACTCGATTATTATAAGAAACTCTTT. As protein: CALWEVALDYYKKLF.

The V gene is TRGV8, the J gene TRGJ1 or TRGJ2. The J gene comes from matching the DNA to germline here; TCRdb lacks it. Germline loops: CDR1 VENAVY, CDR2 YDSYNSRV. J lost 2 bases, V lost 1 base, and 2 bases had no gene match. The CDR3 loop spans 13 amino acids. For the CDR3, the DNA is TGTGCCACCTGGGATAGCCATTATTATAAGAAACTCTTT. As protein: CATWDSHYYKKLF.